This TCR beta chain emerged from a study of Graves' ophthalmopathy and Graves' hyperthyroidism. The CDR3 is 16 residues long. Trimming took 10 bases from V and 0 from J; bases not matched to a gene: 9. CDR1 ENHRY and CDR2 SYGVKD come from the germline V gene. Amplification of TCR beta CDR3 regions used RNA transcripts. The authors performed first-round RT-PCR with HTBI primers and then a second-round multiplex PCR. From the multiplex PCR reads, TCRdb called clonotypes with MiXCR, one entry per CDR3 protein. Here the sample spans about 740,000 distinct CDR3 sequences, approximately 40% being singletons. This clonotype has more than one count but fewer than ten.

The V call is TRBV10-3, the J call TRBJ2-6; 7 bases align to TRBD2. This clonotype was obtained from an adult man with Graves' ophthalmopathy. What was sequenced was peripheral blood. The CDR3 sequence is CASTISGLSGANVLTF. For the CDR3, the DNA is TGTGCCAGCACCATTAGCGGGCTCTCTGGGGCCAACGTCCTGACTTTC.